This T cell receptor beta chain was recorded in a study of T cell responses to AZD1222 COVID-19 vaccine. Study outcomes and limitations: Across spike, vaccine-associated CD4 TCRs were found, dominant at 160-218 and 743-854. The donor cohort was predominantly white British with a female majority, and clonal diversity may have been underestimated. Breadth and depth of Spike-specific TCRs rose after two AZD1222 doses.

For this clone: Its cognate antigen is unknown.

It was second doses at about 4 or about 12 weeks that were pooled. Clones were sequenced by immunoSEQ multiplex PCR, and TCRdb holds only the in-frame ones, with some missing. The sample contains some 280,000 clones, 90% to 95% of which appear only once. V was cut by 2 bases and J by 0 bases, with 11 bases left in between. Germline values: CDR1 SNHLY, CDR2 FYNNEI. This CDR3 has 17 residues. The chain recombines TRBV2 with TRBJ1-6; D uncertain. The TCR sequence derives from an adult who received the AZD1222 COVID-19 vaccine. This sample comprised peripheral blood, obtained 28 days after the second AZD1222 dose. The CDR3: CASSERHPSSYNSPLHF. The CDR3 DNA is TGTGCCAGCAGTGAACGACACCCGAGCTCCTATAATTCACCCCTCCACTTT.